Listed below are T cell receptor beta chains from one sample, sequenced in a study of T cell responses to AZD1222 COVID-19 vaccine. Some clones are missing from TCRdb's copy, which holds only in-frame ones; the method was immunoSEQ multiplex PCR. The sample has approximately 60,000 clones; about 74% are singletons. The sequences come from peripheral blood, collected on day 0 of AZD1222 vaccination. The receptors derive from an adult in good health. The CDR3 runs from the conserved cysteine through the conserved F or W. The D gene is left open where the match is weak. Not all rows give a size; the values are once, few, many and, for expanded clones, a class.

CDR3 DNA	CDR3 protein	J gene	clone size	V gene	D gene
TGTGCCAGCAGCTTACACTCAGATTCACCCCTCCACTTT	CASSLHSDSPLHF	TRBJ1-6	NA	TRBV7-2	NA
TGTGCCAGCGCCTCTGGGGCCAACGTCCTGACTTTC	CASASGANVLTF	TRBJ2-6	NA	TRBV9	NA
TGTGCCAGCAGCGTAGGGGGGACAGTGTCCTACAATGAGCAGTTCTTC	CASSVGGTVSYNEQFF	TRBJ2-1	few	TRBV9	TRBD1
TGTGCCACCAGTAAATTCAAGAGGGGGGATGAAAAACTGTTTTTT	CATSKFKRGDEKLFF	TRBJ1-4	NA	TRBV15	NA
TGTGCCAGCAGCCAAGAGACGCTCAATGAGCAGTTCTTC	CASSQETLNEQFF	TRBJ2-1	once	TRBV14	NA
TGTGCCAACAGCCGGGACAGGGCCCAGGGGGGAGCTGGCTACACCTTC	CANSRDRAQGGAGYTF	TRBJ1-2	NA	TRBV30	TRBD1
TGTGCCACCAGCAGAGATCTGGACGGGTTTCCTAATAGCAATCAGCCCCAGCATTTT	CATSRDLDGFPNSNQPQHF	TRBJ1-5	NA	TRBV15	NA
TGTGCCAGTAGCTTGAGGTGGCTGAACACTGAAGCTTTCTTT	CASSLRWLNTEAFF	TRBJ1-1	NA	TRBV5-8	NA
TGTGCCAGTAGTCCAGCGGGACGGAGAGGGGCTAACTATGGCTACACCTTC	CASSPAGRRGANYGYTF	TRBJ1-2	NA	TRBV19	NA
TGTGCCAGCAGTTTTACAGCTTTCTACGAGCAGTACTTC	CASSFTAFYEQYF	TRBJ2-7	few	TRBV27	NA
TGTGCCAGCAGGTGGGGACGCGATCAGCCCCAGCATTTT	CASRWGRDQPQHF	TRBJ1-5	NA	TRBV12-3/TRBV12-4	NA
TGTGCCAGCAGCCGGATGGCCAGGAAAGAGACCCAGTACTTC	CASSRMARKETQYF	TRBJ2-5	NA	TRBV3-1/TRBV3-2	NA
TGTGCCAGCAGCCAGGGCTTCACTGAAGCTTTCTTT	CASSQGFTEAFF	TRBJ1-1	once	TRBV12-3/TRBV12-4	NA
TGTGCCAGCAGCTCCCGACAGGCTGGGGACACTGAAGCTTTCTTT	CASSSRQAGDTEAFF	TRBJ1-1	NA	TRBV5-8	NA
TGCAGCGTTGAATCGAGGGGCACTGAAGCTTTCTTT	CSVESRGTEAFF	TRBJ1-1	NA	TRBV29-1	NA
TGTGCCAGCAGACTCCAGGGGGCTAATTACGAGCAGTACTTC	CASRLQGANYEQYF	TRBJ2-7	NA	TRBV6-5	TRBD1
TGTGCCAGCTCACCACGAGTAAGCACAGATACGCAGTATTTT	CASSPRVSTDTQYF	TRBJ2-3	once	TRBV18	NA
TGTGCCAGCAGCGCCGTGCGGAACGAGCAGTACTTC	CASSAVRNEQYF	TRBJ2-7	NA	TRBV11-2	NA
TGTGCCAGCAGTTTGATCGGGCCGGAACTGTTTTTT	CASSLIGPELFF	TRBJ1-4	NA	TRBV28	NA
TGTGCCAGCAGCAAAGATTCCGGGTACAATCAGCCCCAGCATTTT	CASSKDSGYNQPQHF	TRBJ1-5	NA	TRBV21-1	NA
TGTGCCAGCTCACGTGACAGGGGATCGGAGACCCAGTACTTC	CASSRDRGSETQYF	TRBJ2-5	once	TRBV18	TRBD1
TGTGCCAGCAGTTTCACACCGAACACTGAAGCTTTCTTT	CASSFTPNTEAFF	TRBJ1-1	NA	TRBV6-2/TRBV6-3	NA
TGTGCCAGCAGCGACCGACAGGAGCTGTTTTTT	CASSDRQELFF	TRBJ2-2	NA	TRBV9	NA
TGTGCCAGCAGTTACTCGGGGGCTGGCACTGAAGCTTTCTTT	CASSYSGAGTEAFF	TRBJ1-1	NA	TRBV6-2/TRBV6-3	NA
TGTGCCAGCAGTGAACAGTACGCAGGGATCACTGAAGCTTTCTTT	CASSEQYAGITEAFF	TRBJ1-1	NA	TRBV2	NA
TGTGCCAGCTCACCACCAGGCTCAGCCGATCAGCCCCAGCATTTT	CASSPPGSADQPQHF	TRBJ1-5	NA	TRBV18	NA
TGTGCCAGCAGTTTTGATCTCGGGGGGGTAAAAGAGCAGTACTTC	CASSFDLGGVKEQYF	TRBJ2-7	NA	TRBV27	TRBD2
TGCAGTGCTAGAGTCGAAGAGACCCAGTACTTC	CSARVEETQYF	TRBJ2-5	NA	TRBV20-1	NA
TGTGCCAGCACCGTGGGACAGACAAATTCACCCCTCCACTTT	CASTVGQTNSPLHF	TRBJ1-6	NA	TRBV5-8	TRBD1
TGCGCCAGCAGCTTGGAGCCGAACTACGAGCAGTACTTC	CASSLEPNYEQYF	TRBJ2-7	NA	TRBV5-1	NA
TGCGCCAGCAGCCCCCTGGGGGGCCAAGAGACCCAGTACTTC	CASSPLGGQETQYF	TRBJ2-5	few	TRBV4-1	NA
TGTGCCAGCAGTCCCTGGACAGGGGGCCTGGGTGGCTACACCTTC	CASSPWTGGLGGYTF	TRBJ1-2	NA	TRBV27	TRBD1
TGTGCCAGCAGTTACGGGGGGGTGGAAGATACGCAGTATTTT	CASSYGGVEDTQYF	TRBJ2-3	once	TRBV6-6	TRBD2
TGCGCCAGCAGCCAAGAATCAGGGCTCGGGAATTCACCCCTCCACTTT	CASSQESGLGNSPLHF	TRBJ1-6	NA	TRBV4-3	NA
TGTGCCAGCAGCCGCGAGGGGTTGAACACCGGGGAGCTGTTTTTT	CASSREGLNTGELFF	TRBJ2-2	NA	TRBV6-6	NA
TGTGCCAGCAGTTCCGACACTTTGGTCGGCTACACCTTC	CASSSDTLVGYTF	TRBJ1-2	few	TRBV25-1	NA
TGTGCCAGCAGTTCTGGGAATCAGCCCCAGCATTTT	CASSSGNQPQHF	TRBJ1-5	NA	TRBV6-6	NA